This TCR beta chain was sequenced for a study of T cells in Graves' hyperthyroidism and ophthalmopathy. There were TCR beta CDR3 regions amplified from RNA transcripts. The HTBI set primed first-round TCR CDR3 RT-PCR. Each CDR3 protein gets one entry after TCRdb re-called the multiplex PCR reads with MiXCR. The top ten hold about 5% of the sample, which has about 420,000 distinct CDR3 sequences, roughly 15% seen once. Study conclusions and caveats: Blood shared most expanded thyroid clonotypes above 0.001.

Regarding this clonotype: Its cognate antigen is unknown.

V lost 0 bases and J lost 2, with 10 bases in between. This CDR3 contains 15 residues. In germline, CDR1 is SGDLS, CDR2 YYNGEE. The origin of this receptor is a woman aged 18-29 years with Graves' hyperthyroidism. The V call is TRBV9, the J call TRBJ2-3; D gene ambiguous. Sample: blood. This CDR3 is CASSVVGQNTDTQYF. The CDR3 coding sequence is TGTGCCAGCAGCGTAGTAGGTCAGAACACAGATACGCAGTATTTT.